This TCR beta chain derives from a study of blood T cell repertoires in COVID-19. Study-wide background: T cells, B-cell-depleted T cells, or PBMCs supplied cDNA or gDNA.

Participant-given clinical history determined each cohort assignment. Generated by immunoSEQ multiplex PCR, the TCRdb table keeps only in-frame clones and is missing some. The top ten hold roughly a tenth of the sample, which has more than 350,000 clones, just under 90% seen once. Sequencing was carried out using PBMCs or T cells enriched from blood (not recorded which). This sequence was found in a woman in her fifties or sixties who had recovered from COVID-19.

The CDR3 is CSVADRGDSNYGYTF. The CDR3 coding sequence is TGCAGCGTTGCCGACAGAGGGGACTCTAACTATGGCTACACCTTC. The V call is TRBV29-1, the J call TRBJ1-2, with D maybe TRBD1 (5 bases). The germline V gene has CDR1 SQVTM and CDR2 ANQGSEA. V was shortened by 4 bases and J by 0 bases, with 15 bases between the two germline ends. This CDR3 contains 15 residues.